This note documents a single T cell receptor (beta chain) sequence. These data belong to a study of blood T cell repertoires in COVID-19. TCRdb's copy holds only in-frame clones and misses some; the assay was immunoSEQ multiplex PCR. The table records 150,000 to 200,000 clones, approximately 81% of them present only once. The CDR3 totals 14 residues. Germline loops: CDR1 LGHDT, CDR2 YNNKEL (reference sequence). The V gene lost 5 bases and the J gene lost 7 bases, with 17 bases spanning the gap. This chain uses TRBV3-1 (or the pseudogene TRBV3-2) with TRBJ1-1; D gene ambiguous. The clonotype originates from a woman in her 70s with COVID-19, enrolled during active disease. Sequencing was done on a sample of peripheral blood. CDR3 protein: CASSGEGGGSEAFF. The CDR3 bases are TGTGCCAGCAGCGGAGAGGGCGGTGGGAGTGAAGCTTTCTTT.